A single sample gave rise to the 3 T cell receptor beta chains below, sequenced in a study of blood T cell repertoires in COVID-19. TCRdb keeps only in-frame clones here, not all; method: immunoSEQ multiplex PCR. The profile shows approximately 330,000 clones, approximately 86% of them singletons. The specimen sequenced was peripheral blood. The receptors were gathered from a man aged 30-40 years with COVID-19, enrolled during active disease.

The chain recombines TRBV27 with TRBJ2-3; 9 bases are shared with TRBD2. The J segment lost 2 bases and the V segment lost 10 bases, leaving 10 bases of the junction unmatched. The CDR3 extends over 15 amino acids. CDR1 and CDR2 from the germline V gene are MNHEY and SMNVEV (reference sequence). CDR3: CATALTSGHTDTQYF. DNA of the CDR3: TGTGCCACCGCCCTGACTAGCGGACACACAGATACGCAGTATTTT.

This sequence joins TRBV12-3 or TRBV12-4 and TRBJ2-2; a weak D match, TRBD2 (5 bases). The CDR3 runs to 13 residues. CDR3 bases: TGTGCGATAACCCGGGGGAACACCGGGGAGCTGTTTTTT. Encoded protein: CAITRGNTGELFF.

This clone was counted a few times. This chain joins TRBV7-2 and TRBJ2-3; D unclear. The V end lost 2 bases, the J end lost 5 bases, and 8 bases lay between the germline ends. CDR3 size: 13 residues. Germline values: CDR1 SGHTA, CDR2 FQGNSA. The CDR3 DNA follows: TGTGCCAGCAGCTTAACAGCACGAGATACGCAGTATTTT. This encodes CASSLTARDTQYF.